The 21 T cell receptor beta chains presented below share a single source sample, sequenced in a study of blood T cells in healthy people across ages. A J-beta primer mix and a sample-barcoded 5' primer were used in a second PCR of about 7 to 12 cycles. In TCRdb, the 5' RACE reads were re-called with MiXCR into one record per CDR3 protein. Found here are roughly 930,000 distinct CDR3 sequences, 40% to 60% of them singletons; the top ten hold 13%. The material sequenced was blood. These receptors were collected from a man younger than 45 in good health.

The chain is built from TRBV6-2 or TRBV6-3 and TRBJ2-1; no definite D call. Trimming pared 0 bases from V and 5 bases from J, leaving 20 bases between. Germline V gene data show CDR1 as MNHEY and CDR2 as SVGEGT. This CDR3 has 18 residues. The DNA for the CDR3 is TGTGCCAGCAGTTACTCTGGCGGTCCGCTGTTGCTCCACAATGAGCAGTTCTTC. This sequence encodes CASSYSGGPLLLHNEQFF.

The J gene is TRBJ2-4, the V gene TRBV20-1; TRBD2 is a possible D gene (7 bases). The J call could be wrong; TRBJ2-5 is a better fit for the DNA end. This CDR3 spans 15 amino acids. Germline V gene sequence: CDR1 DFQATT, CDR2 SNEGSKA (reference sequence). The DNA of the CDR3 is TGCAGTGTTAGTCGCGGGGCGGGGGCCCAAGAGACCCAGTACTTC. Amino acids: CSVSRGAGAQETQYF.

A few counts support this clonotype. The chain joins TRBV18 to TRBJ2-7; 7 nucleotides line up with TRBD1. Germline CDR1 and CDR2: KGHSH and LQKENI. Losses at the gene ends were 0 bases for V and 2 bases for J; bases not matched to a gene: 1. This CDR3 is 14 amino acids long. CDR3 region: CASSPPQGAYEQYF. The CDR3, as DNA: TGTGCCAGCTCACCACCTCAGGGGGCCTACGAGCAGTACTTC. Supplemented by reference TRBV18 and TRBJ2-7, the full variable domain reads NAGVMQNPRHLVRRRGQEARLRCSPMKGHSHVYWYRQLPEEGLKFMVYLQKENIIDESGMPKERFSAEFPKEGPSILRIQQVVRGDSAAYFCASSPPQGAYEQYFGPGTRLTVT.

The sample holds a few counts of this clonotype. This chain joins TRBV20-1 and TRBJ2-5; 7 bases agree with TRBD2. Looked up from germline, CDR1 is DFQATT and CDR2 is SNEGSKA (reference sequence). This CDR3 has 13 residues. V dropped 5 bases and J dropped 5; count of bases not matched to a gene: 8. The CDR3 region is CSAPPGLWETQYF. In DNA, the CDR3 is TGCAGTGCTCCCCCGGGACTATGGGAGACCCAGTACTTC.

The chain employs TRBV4-1 and TRBJ2-1; the match to TRBD1 covers 8 bases. The length of the CDR3 is 17 residues. V shed 2 bases, J shed 0 bases, and the junction held 6 bases outside the gene matches. CDR1 and CDR2 (germline): MGHRA, YSYEKL. The CDR3 DNA reads TGCGCCAGCAGCCAATACCAGGGGGCAGGCTCCTACAATGAGCAGTTCTTC. Its protein is CASSQYQGAGSYNEQFF.

Remarks on this clonotype: An end of the junction does not agree with germline; a read error may underlie this. The V call is TRBV20-1, the J call TRBJ2-7; TRBD1 might be the D (5 bases). The CDR3 runs 16 residues. The germline V gene encodes CDR1 DFQATT and CDR2 SNEGSKA (reference sequence). CDR3 sequence: CGARVPSRVPYNEQYF. CDR3 nucleotides: TGCGGTGCTAGAGTTCCCAGCAGGGTCCCTTACAATGAGCAGTACTTC.

The chain is built from TRBV11-2 and TRBJ2-2; TRBD2 matches 10 bases. CDR3 size: 16 residues. The V segment lost 2 bases and the J segment 6 bases; nucleotides outside the gene matches: 6. Germline V lookup: CDR1 SGHAT, CDR2 FQNNGV. The chain's CDR3 is CASSLMASGGPGELFF. The CDR3 DNA follows: TGTGCCAGCAGCTTAATGGCTAGCGGGGGTCCCGGGGAGCTGTTTTTT.

The chain combines TRBV4-1 with TRBJ1-2; D not certain. The CDR3 is 14 amino acids. Trimming removed 1 base at V and 0 bases at J, with 6 bases between. The germline gives CDR1 MGHRA, CDR2 YSYEKL. The CDR3 loop is CASSQGRANYGYTF. CDR3 DNA: TGCGCCAGCAGCCAAGGGAGAGCTAACTATGGCTACACCTTC.

The genes are TRBV4-2 and TRBJ2-5; D may correspond to TRBD1 or TRBD2 (5 bases each). Germline values: CDR1 LGHNA, CDR2 YNFKEQ. Trimming left V 2 bases short and J 5 bases short, with 15 bases between. This CDR3 has 15 residues. The CDR3 DNA reads as TGTGCCAGCAGCCAAAGCCGGGACCCCCCCGAGACCCAGTACTTC. Protein sequence: CASSQSRDPPETQYF.

The V and J genes are TRBV7-9 and TRBJ1-2; D not resolved. There are 12 residues in the CDR3. CDR1 and CDR2 from the germline V gene are SEHNR and FQNEAQ (reference sequence). Trimming stripped 2 bases from V and 6 bases from J, with 7 bases between. In nucleotides, the CDR3 is TGTGCCAGCAGCTTAAACACGGATGGCTACACCTTC. It translates to CASSLNTDGYTF.

This rearrangement joins TRBV6-1 to TRBJ1-4, with D unclear. Germline V CDR1 and CDR2: MNHNS, SASEGT. This CDR3 has 13 amino acids. V lost 4 bases and J lost 8, with 11 bases in between. The CDR3 loop is CASSAAWIEKLFF. In nucleotides, the CDR3 is TGTGCCAGCAGTGCTGCGTGGATCGAAAAACTGTTTTTT.

This chain connects TRBV27 to TRBJ2-1; the D call may be TRBD1 or TRBD2 (6 bases each). V was pared by 5 bases and J by 2 bases, with 13 bases between. CDR1 is MNHEY, CDR2 SMNVEV, per germline (reference sequence). CDR3 length: 15 amino acids. The CDR3 nucleotides read TGTGCCAGCAGTAGGGGGGCCAGGGCCTACAATGAGCAGTTCTTC. Its translation: CASSRGARAYNEQFF.

The CDR3 is CASSLGAGGAGTQYF. The CDR3 region has the DNA TGTGCCAGCAGCTTAGGTGCAGGTGGGGCAGGTACGCAGTATTTT. V gene TRBV7-2 combines with J gene TRBJ2-3, with D possibly being TRBD1 (5 bases). V shed 1 base and J shed 8 bases, with 16 bases lying between them. This CDR3 is built from 15 residues. Germline V gene sequence: CDR1 SGHTA, CDR2 FQGNSA. The full variable domain, its missing parts supplied by reference TRBV7-2 and TRBJ2-3, is GAGVSQSPSNKVTEKGKDVELRCDPISGHTALYWYRQSLGQGLEFLIYFQGNSAPDKSGLPSDRFSAERTGGSVSTLTIQRTQQEDSAVYLCASSLGAGGAGTQYFGPGTRLTVL.

The V gene is TRBV19, the J gene TRBJ2-1, with a tentative D call TRBD1 (6 bases). The germline CDR1 and CDR2 sequences are LNHDA and SQIVND (reference sequence). The CDR3 sequence is 14 residues long. V was pared by 10 bases and J by 10 bases, with 23 bases between. In DNA form, the CDR3 reads TGTGCCACCACCGGTGGTTTGGGGGCTGGGGAGCAGTTCTTC. Its translation is CATTGGLGAGEQFF.

This chain uses TRBV5-1 with TRBJ1-2, with D maybe TRBD1 (6 bases). Germline V gene data show CDR1 as SGHRS and CDR2 as YFSETQ. The CDR3 is 13 residues long. Between the trimmed V and J ends, which lost 3 bases and 6 bases, there was a span of 12 bases. CDR3 sequence: CASSSSHRDGYTF. In nucleotides, the CDR3 is TGCGCCAGCAGCTCTTCCCACAGGGATGGCTACACCTTC. Filled out from reference TRBV5-1 and TRBJ1-2, the complete variable domain reads KAGVTQTPRYLIKTRGQQVTLSCSPISGHRSVSWYQQTPGQGLQFLFEYFSETQRNKGNFPGRFSGRQFSNSRSEMNVSTLELGDSALYLCASSSSHRDGYTFGSGTRLTVV.

CDR3 loop: CASSRYAVQETQYF. DNA for the CDR3: TGCGCCAGCAGCCGATACGCCGTCCAAGAGACCCAGTACTTC. The chain carries TRBV4-1 and TRBJ2-5; D gene uncertain. This CDR3 region has 14 residues. V dropped 4 bases and J dropped 1 base, with 10 bases sitting between them. Germline V gives CDR1 MGHRA, CDR2 YSYEKL.

The chain joins TRBV20-1 to TRBJ2-5, with D possibly being TRBD2 (6 bases). Trimming stripped 3 bases from V and 2 bases from J, with 16 bases between. The V gene's germline CDR1 is DFQATT and CDR2 SNEGSKA (reference sequence). The CDR3 is made up of 15 amino acids. CDR3 coding DNA: TGCAGTGCTAGGTTTGGGGGGACGGCTCAAGAGACCCAGTACTTC. Translating it yields CSARFGGTAQETQYF.

The CDR3 is CASPPTWGEGHEQYF. CDR3 in DNA: TGTGCCAGCCCTCCGACTTGGGGGGAGGGCCACGAGCAGTACTTC. The chain carries TRBV28 and TRBJ2-7, with TRBD2 matching 7 bases. Germline trimming cut 8 bases from V and 5 bases from J; bases unmatched to any gene: 15. This CDR3 region has 15 residues. Looked up from germline, CDR1 is MDHEN and CDR2 is SYDVKM.

The chain is built from TRBV7-2 and TRBJ1-6; 7 bases match TRBD1. This CDR3 is built from 16 residues. In germline, CDR1 is SGHTA, CDR2 FQGNSA. V shed 4 bases and J 6 bases; nucleotides not matched to a gene: 9. The CDR3 here is CASSWRDSTVNSPLHF. The CDR3 DNA is TGTGCCAGCAGCTGGAGGGACAGTACAGTTAATTCACCCCTCCACTTT.

Turning to this clonotype: Being one base from a much bigger clone, this may be a read error. The rearrangement links TRBV4-1 to TRBJ1-5, with D uncertain. CDR1 is MGHRA, CDR2 YSYEKL, per germline. Trimming took 0 bases from V and 9 from J, leaving 6 bases between them. There are 12 residues in the CDR3. The CDR3 coding sequence is TGCGCCAGCAGCCAAGAATGGGGGCCCCAGCATTTT. It encodes CASSQEWGPQHF.

This clonotype appeared once. This chain uses TRBV12-3 or TRBV12-4 with TRBJ2-3; the D is unclear. The CDR3 consists of 13 residues. The V and J ends lost 5 bases and 5 bases respectively, with 11 bases between them. CDR3 residues: CASSPLAKDTQYF. In nucleotides, the CDR3 is TGTGCCAGCAGTCCCCTGGCCAAAGATACGCAGTATTTT.